Sequencing of this T cell receptor (beta chain) was carried out in a study of T cells expressing NK-cell markers (dated by TCRdb to about 2020). Context from the whole study: In sorted CD3+CD56+NKG2C+, CD3+CD56+NKG2C- and CD3+CD56-NKG2C+ T-cell subsets from roughly 8 donors, TCR beta-chain repertoires were profiled. Seven of the eight sequenced donors were HCMV-seropositive and one was HCMV-seronegative. Illumina HiSeq 2000/2500, MiSeq or NextSeq was used to sequence libraries as 2 x 150 bp reads. The study sequenced eight donors, all healthy volunteers chosen at random: three men and five women. The paper as a whole reports these results and caveats: It remained unclear whether the expanded NKG2C-expressing T cell clones were specific for HCMV antigens. In 5 to 7 donors, the dominant CD3+CD56+NKG2C+ clonotypes were found to rank among the top 10 CD8+ clonotypes and to make up 1.0-7.0% of CD8+ T cells. Those dominant clonotypes were again the most abundant among CD3+CD56-NKG2C+ cells in a few donors, at about 28.3-65%.

To determine HCMV serostatus, a commercial ELISA kit was used to detect HCMV-specific IgG in serum. Peripheral blood mononuclear cells were isolated from blood by Ficoll density gradient centrifugation. CDR3 length: 15 amino acids, cysteine to phenylalanine. No DNA sequence was recorded. From a lookup of the germline V gene, CDR1 and CDR2 are SQVTM and ANQGSEA. Instrument used: Illumina HiSeq 2000. TCR beta cDNA libraries were made by 5'RACE template switching that added a universal primer site and unique molecular identifiers. Priming for cDNA synthesis came from the TCR beta constant segment, and two successive PCR amplification steps followed. On the authors' methods: MIGEC was used to demultiplex reads and group the reads by UMI, and MiTCR was used to assemble and quantify clonotypes. To remove erroneous sequences, TCR cDNA sequences were retained only when supported by two or more reads. The tcR package was used for downstream repertoire analysis, with clonotypes matched between fractions based on CDR3 nucleotide sequence plus V segment. Antigen specificity was annotated against VDJdb with VDJmatch, allowing one amino acid substitution in CDR3. Reprocessed by TCRdb, the reads give a single entry per CDR3 protein sequence, without DNA. None of the V and J calls come from the authors' own analysis; TCRdb made them. The sample's table covers about 180,000 distinct CDR3 sequences. The leading ten clones occupy around 20% of the sample.

Turning to this clonotype: This receptor's antigen is unknown.

Sequenced input: blood T cells: a sorted CD56 or NKG2C T cell subset, CD4+ or CD8+ T cells, or bulk PBMC T cells (not recorded which). The chain is encoded by TRBV29-1 joined to TRBJ2-2; no DNA is available, so the TRBD2 call from TCRdb remains unchecked. The TCR comes from a man aged 18-75 years in good health. CDR3 reads: CSVVSGTKNTGELFF.